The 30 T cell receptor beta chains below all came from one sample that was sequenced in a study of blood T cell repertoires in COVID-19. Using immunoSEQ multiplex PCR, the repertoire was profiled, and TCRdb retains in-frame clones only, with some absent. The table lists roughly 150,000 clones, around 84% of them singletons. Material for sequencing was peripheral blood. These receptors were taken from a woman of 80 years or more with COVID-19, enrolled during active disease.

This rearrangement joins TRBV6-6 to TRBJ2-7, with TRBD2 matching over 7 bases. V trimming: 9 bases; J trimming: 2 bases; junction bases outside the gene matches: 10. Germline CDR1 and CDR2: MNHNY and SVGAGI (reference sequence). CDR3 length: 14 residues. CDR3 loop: CASSTWGGTYEQYF. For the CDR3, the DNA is TGTGCCAGTTCCACCTGGGGGGGAACCTACGAGCAGTACTTC.

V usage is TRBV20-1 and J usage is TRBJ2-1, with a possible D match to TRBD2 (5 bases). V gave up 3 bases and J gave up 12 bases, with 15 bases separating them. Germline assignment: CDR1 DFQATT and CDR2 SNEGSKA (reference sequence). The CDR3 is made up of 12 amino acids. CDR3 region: CSASNGRTVQFF. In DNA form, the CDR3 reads TGCAGTGCTAGTAATGGCCGGACTGTGCAGTTCTTC.

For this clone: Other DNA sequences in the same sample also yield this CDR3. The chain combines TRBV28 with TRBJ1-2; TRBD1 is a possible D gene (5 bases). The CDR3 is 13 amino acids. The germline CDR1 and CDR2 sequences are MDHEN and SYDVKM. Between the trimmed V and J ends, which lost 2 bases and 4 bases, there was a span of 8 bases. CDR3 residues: CASSLPGSYGYTF. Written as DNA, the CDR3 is TGTGCCAGCAGTTTACCAGGGTCCTATGGCTACACCTTC.

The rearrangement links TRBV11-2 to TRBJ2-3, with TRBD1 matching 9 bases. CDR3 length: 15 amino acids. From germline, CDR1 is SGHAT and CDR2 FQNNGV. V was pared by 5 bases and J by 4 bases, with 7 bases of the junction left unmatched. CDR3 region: CASSPDRQGADTQYF. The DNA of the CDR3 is TGTGCCAGCAGCCCTGACCGACAGGGGGCAGATACGCAGTATTTT.

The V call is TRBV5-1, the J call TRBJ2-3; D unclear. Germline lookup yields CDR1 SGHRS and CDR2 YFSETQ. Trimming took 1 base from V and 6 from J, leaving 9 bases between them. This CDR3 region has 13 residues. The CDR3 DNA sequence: TGCGCCAGCAGCTTGATCTCGTCCGATACGCAGTATTTT. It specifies CASSLISSDTQYF.

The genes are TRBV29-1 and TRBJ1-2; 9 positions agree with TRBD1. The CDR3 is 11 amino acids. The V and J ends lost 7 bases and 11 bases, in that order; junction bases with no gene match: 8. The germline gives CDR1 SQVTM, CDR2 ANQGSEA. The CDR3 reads CSGLDGTGYTF. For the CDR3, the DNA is TGCAGCGGGCTTGACGGGACAGGGTACACCTTC.

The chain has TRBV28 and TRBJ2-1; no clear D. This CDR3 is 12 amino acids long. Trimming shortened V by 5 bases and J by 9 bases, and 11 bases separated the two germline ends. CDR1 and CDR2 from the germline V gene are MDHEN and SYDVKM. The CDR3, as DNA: TGTGCCAGCAGTCTCCCGCGCACTGAGCAGTTCTTC. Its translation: CASSLPRTEQFF.

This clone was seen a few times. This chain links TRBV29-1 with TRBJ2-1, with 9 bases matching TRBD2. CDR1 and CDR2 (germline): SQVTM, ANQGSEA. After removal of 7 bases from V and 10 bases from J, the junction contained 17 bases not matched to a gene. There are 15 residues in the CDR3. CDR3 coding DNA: TGCAGCGGCAAGGGGGTAGCGGGAGCAGAGGTGGAGCAGTTCTTC. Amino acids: CSGKGVAGAEVEQFF.

The CDR3 reads CASSYASLGAVLSEQYF. The CDR3 DNA follows: TGTGCCAGCAGTTACGCGTCGCTAGGGGCCGTCCTAAGCGAGCAGTACTTC. The rearrangement links TRBV6-2 or TRBV6-3 to TRBJ2-7; D may be TRBD1 (5 bases). CDR3 size: 17 residues. Germline CDR1 and CDR2: MNHEY and SVGEGT. V was cut by 2 bases and J by 6 bases, with 23 bases left in between.

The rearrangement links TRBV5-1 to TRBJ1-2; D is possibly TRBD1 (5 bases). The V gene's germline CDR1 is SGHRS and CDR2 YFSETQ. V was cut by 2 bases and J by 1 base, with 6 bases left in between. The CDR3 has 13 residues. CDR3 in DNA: TGCGCCAGCAGCTTACAGGATAACTATGGCTACACCTTC. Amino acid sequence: CASSLQDNYGYTF.

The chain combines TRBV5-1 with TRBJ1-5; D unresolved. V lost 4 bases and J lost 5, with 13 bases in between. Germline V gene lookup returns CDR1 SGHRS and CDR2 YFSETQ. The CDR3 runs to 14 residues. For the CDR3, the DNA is TGCGCCAGCAGCCCGGGTGGGTTGGATCAGCCCCAGCATTTT. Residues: CASSPGGLDQPQHF.

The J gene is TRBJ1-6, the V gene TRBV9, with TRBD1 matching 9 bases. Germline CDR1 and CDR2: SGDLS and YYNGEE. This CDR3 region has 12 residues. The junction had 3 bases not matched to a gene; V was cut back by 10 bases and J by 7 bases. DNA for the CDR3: TGTGCCTCCGGGACAGGGAATTCACCCCTCCACTTT. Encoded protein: CASGTGNSPLHF.

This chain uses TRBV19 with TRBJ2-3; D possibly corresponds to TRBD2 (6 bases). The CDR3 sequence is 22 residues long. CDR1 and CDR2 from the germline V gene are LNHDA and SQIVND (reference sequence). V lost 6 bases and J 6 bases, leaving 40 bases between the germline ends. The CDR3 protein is CASSRTRRTPQELQYRGDTQYF. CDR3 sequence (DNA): TGTGCCAGTAGCCGGACCCGGAGAACCCCCCAGGAACTCCAGTATCGGGGGGATACGCAGTATTTT.

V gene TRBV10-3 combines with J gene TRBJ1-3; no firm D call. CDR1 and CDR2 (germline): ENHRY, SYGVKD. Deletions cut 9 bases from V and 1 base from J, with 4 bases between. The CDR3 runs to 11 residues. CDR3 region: CAIKSGNTIYF. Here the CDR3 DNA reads TGTGCCATTAAATCTGGAAACACCATATATTTT.

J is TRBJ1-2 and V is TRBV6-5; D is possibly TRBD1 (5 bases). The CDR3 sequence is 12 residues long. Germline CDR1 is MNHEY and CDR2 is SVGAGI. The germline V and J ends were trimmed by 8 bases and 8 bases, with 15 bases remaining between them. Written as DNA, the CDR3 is TGTGCCAGCCGCCAGCCGGGGGGAGGCTACACCTTC. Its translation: CASRQPGGGYTF.

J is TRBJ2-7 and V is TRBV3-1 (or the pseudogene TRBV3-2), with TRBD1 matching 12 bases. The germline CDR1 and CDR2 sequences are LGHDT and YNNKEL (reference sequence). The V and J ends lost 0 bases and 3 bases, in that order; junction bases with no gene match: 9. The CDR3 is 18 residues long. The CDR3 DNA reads TGTGCCAGCAGCCAAGATCCGTCCGGGACAGGGGGCCTCTACGAGCAGTACTTC. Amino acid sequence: CASSQDPSGTGGLYEQYF.

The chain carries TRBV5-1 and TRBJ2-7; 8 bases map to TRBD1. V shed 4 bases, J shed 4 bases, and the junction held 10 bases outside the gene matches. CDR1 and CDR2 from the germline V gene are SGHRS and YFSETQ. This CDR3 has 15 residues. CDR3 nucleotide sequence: TGCGCCAGCAGCCTTTCGGGACAGGTCACTTACGAGCAGTACTTC. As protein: CASSLSGQVTYEQYF.

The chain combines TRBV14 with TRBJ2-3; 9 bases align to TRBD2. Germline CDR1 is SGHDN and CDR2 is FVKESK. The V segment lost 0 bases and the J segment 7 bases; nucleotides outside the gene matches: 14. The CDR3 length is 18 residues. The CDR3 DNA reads TGTGCCAGCAGCCAAGAAAGCCCCTGGACTAGCGCGACCCATACGCAGTATTTT. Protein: CASSQESPWTSATHTQYF.

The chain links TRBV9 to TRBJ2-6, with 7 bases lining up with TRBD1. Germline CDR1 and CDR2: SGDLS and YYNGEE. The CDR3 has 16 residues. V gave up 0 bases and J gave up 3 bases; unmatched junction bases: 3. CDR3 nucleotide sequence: TGTGCCAGCAGCGTAGGAGGGGGCGGTGGGGCCAACGTCCTGACTTTC. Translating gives CASSVGGGGGANVLTF.

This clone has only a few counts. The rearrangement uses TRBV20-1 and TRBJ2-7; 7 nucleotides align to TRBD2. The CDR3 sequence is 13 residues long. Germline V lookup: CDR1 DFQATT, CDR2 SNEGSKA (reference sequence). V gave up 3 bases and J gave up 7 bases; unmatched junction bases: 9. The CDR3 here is CSASLAGVSEQYF. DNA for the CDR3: TGCAGTGCTAGTTTGGCGGGAGTGAGTGAGCAGTACTTC.

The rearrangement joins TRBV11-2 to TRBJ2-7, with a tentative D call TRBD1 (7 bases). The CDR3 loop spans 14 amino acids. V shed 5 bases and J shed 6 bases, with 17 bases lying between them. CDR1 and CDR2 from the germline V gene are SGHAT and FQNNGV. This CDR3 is CASSPGGTASEQYF. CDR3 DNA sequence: TGTGCCAGCAGCCCCGGCGGGACAGCATCCGAGCAGTACTTC.

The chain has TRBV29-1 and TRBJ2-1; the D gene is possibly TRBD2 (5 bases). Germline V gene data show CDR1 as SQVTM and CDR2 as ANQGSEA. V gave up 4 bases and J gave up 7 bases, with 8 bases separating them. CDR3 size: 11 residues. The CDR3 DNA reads TGCAGCGTTGGTGCGGGTAATGAGCAGTTCTTC. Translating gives CSVGAGNEQFF.

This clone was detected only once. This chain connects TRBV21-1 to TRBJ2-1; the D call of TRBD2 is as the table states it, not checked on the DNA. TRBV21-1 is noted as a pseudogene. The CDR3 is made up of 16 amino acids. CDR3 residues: CASRLSGPSSYNEQFF. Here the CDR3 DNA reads TGTGCCAGCAGGCTTAGCGGGCCTAGCTCCTACAATGAGCAGTTCTTC.

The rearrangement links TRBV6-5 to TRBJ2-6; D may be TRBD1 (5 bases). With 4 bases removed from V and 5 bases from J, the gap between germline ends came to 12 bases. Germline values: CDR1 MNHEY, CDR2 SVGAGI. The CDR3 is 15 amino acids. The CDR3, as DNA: TGTGCCAGCAGTTCCACAGGCGCTAGGGCCAACGTCCTGACTTTC. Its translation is CASSSTGARANVLTF.

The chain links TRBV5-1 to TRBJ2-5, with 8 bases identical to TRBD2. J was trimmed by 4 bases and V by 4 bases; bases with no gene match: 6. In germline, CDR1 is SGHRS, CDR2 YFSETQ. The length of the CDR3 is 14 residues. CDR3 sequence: CASSEGLGVETQYF. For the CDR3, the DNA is TGCGCCAGCAGCGAGGGACTAGGGGTAGAGACCCAGTACTTC.

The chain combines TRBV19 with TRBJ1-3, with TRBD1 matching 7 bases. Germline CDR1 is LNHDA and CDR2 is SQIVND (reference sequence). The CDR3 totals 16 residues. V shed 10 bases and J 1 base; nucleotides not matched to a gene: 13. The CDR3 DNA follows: TGTGCCACCTGCCCCCGGGACAGTCCTTCTGGAAACACCATATATTTT. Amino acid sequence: CATCPRDSPSGNTIYF.

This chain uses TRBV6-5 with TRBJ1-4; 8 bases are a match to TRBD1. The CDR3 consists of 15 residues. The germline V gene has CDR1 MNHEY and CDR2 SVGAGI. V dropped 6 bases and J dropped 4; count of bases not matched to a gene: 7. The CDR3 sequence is CASSTTGGLNEKLFF. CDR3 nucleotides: TGTGCCAGCAGCACTACAGGGGGACTTAATGAAAAACTGTTTTTT.

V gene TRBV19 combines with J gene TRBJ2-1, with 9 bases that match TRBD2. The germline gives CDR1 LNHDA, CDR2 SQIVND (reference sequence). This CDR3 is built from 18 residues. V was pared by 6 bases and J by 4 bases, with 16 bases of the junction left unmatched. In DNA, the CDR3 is TGTGCCAGTAGATCAGGACGGGGCGGGACTAGCAGATACAATGAGCAGTTCTTC. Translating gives CASRSGRGGTSRYNEQFF.

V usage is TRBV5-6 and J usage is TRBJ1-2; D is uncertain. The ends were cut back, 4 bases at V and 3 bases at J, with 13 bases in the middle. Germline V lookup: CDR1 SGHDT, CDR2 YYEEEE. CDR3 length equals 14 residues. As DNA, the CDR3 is TGTGCCAGCAGCCGGTTTTCGACTGACTATGGCTACACCTTC. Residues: CASSRFSTDYGYTF.

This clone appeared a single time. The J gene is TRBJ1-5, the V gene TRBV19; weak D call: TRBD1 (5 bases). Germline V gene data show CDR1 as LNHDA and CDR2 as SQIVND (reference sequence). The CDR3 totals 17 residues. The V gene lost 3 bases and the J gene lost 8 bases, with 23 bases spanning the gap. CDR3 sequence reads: CASSIRGRGDAWKPQHF. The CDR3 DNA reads TGTGCCAGTAGTATTAGGGGTCGGGGGGACGCCTGGAAGCCCCAGCATTTT.